The 26 T cell receptor beta chains presented below share a single source sample, sequenced in a study of blood T cell repertoires in COVID-19. Clones were sequenced by immunoSEQ multiplex PCR, and TCRdb holds only the in-frame ones, with some missing. The sample lists over 200,000 clones; around 82% were seen once. The specimen sequenced was peripheral blood. The source of these receptors is a man older than 75 with acute or convalescent COVID-19.

The chain recombines TRBV6-5 with TRBJ1-1; 8 bases agree with TRBD1. Unmatched junction bases numbered 10, after V lost 5 bases and J lost 11 bases. Germline CDR1 reads MNHEY; CDR2 reads SVGAGI. This CDR3 has 13 amino acids. DNA for the CDR3: TGTGCCAGCAGTCCTGACAGGGGCCCTGGGGCTTTCTTT. This codes for CASSPDRGPGAFF.

The chain joins TRBV11-1 to TRBJ2-5, with 7 nucleotides matching TRBD2. CDR1 is SGHAT, CDR2 FQDESV, per germline (reference sequence). With 2 bases clipped from V and 5 bases from J, the junction kept 2 bases outside the gene matches. The CDR3 is 13 amino acids. This CDR3 reads CASSLMRGETQYF. For the CDR3, the DNA is TGTGCCAGCAGCTTAATGCGGGGGGAGACCCAGTACTTC.

This chain connects TRBV3-1 (or the pseudogene TRBV3-2) to TRBJ1-2; 9 bases are a match to TRBD1. Germline V lookup: CDR1 LGHDT, CDR2 YNNKEL (reference sequence). The CDR3 has 15 residues. Trimming took 4 bases from V and 4 from J; bases not matched to a gene: 7. The chain's CDR3 is CASSPRTGAAYGYTF. CDR3 in DNA: TGTGCCAGCAGCCCCCGGACAGGGGCGGCCTATGGCTACACCTTC.

This chain uses TRBV7-2 with TRBJ1-1; tentatively, D is TRBD1 (5 bases). The ends were cut back, 2 bases at V and 2 bases at J, with 9 bases in the middle. The germline CDR1 and CDR2 sequences are SGHTA and FQGNSA. The CDR3 contains 14 residues. The CDR3 region has the DNA TGTGCCAGCAGCTTAAAAGGGGCTAACACTGAAGCTTTCTTT. Encoded protein: CASSLKGANTEAFF.

This clone was counted once. CDR3 sequence (DNA): TGTGCCAGCAGCTTAGAAGGAGGGCGTTCACCCCTCCACTTT. This codes for CASSLEGGRSPLHF. The gene calls are TRBV7-8 and TRBJ1-6, with D unclear. Trimming removed 1 base from V and 9 bases from J, with 10 bases in between. This CDR3 comprises 14 residues. The V gene's germline CDR1 is SGHVS and CDR2 FQNEAQ.

The J gene is TRBJ2-7, the V gene TRBV3-1 (or the pseudogene TRBV3-2); D remains unclear. Per the germline V gene, CDR1 is LGHDT and CDR2 is YNNKEL (reference sequence). Deletions cut 5 bases from V and 3 bases from J, with 17 bases between. The CDR3 contains 15 residues. The CDR3 DNA follows: TGTGCCAGCAGCTACACAGTGAATGAGATCTACGAGCAGTACTTC. Amino acids: CASSYTVNEIYEQYF.

This clone has a single count. The gene calls are TRBV2 and TRBJ2-3; D perhaps matches TRBD2 (7 bases). Germline V gene data show CDR1 as SNHLY and CDR2 as FYNNEI. The CDR3 spans 15 residues. V was shortened by 3 bases and J by 2 bases, with 12 bases between the two germline ends. Written as DNA, the CDR3 is TGTGCCAGCAGTGAGCAGGGGACTACCACAGATACGCAGTATTTT. Protein product: CASSEQGTTTDTQYF.

CDR3 sequence: CASRITGFYNSPLHF. The CDR3 coding sequence is TGTGCCAGCCGAATAACAGGGTTTTATAATTCACCCCTCCACTTT. V usage is TRBV27 and J usage is TRBJ1-6; D perhaps matches TRBD1 (6 bases). The length of the CDR3 is 15 residues. Germline CDR1 and CDR2: MNHEY and SMNVEV (reference sequence). Trimming cost V 8 bases and J 4 bases, with 15 bases left between them.

The chain carries TRBV30 and TRBJ1-2; weak D call: TRBD1 (6 bases). CDR1 and CDR2 (germline): GTSNPN, SVGIG (reference sequence). Trimming took 4 bases from V and 2 from J, leaving 11 bases between them. The CDR3 extends over 13 amino acids. CDR3 residues: CAWTVQGNYGYTF. CDR3 DNA: TGTGCCTGGACTGTTCAGGGGAACTATGGCTACACCTTC.

J is TRBJ1-1 and V is TRBV4-1; tentatively, D is TRBD1 (6 bases). The V end lost 0 bases, the J end lost 3 bases, and 14 bases lay between the germline ends. Germline loops: CDR1 MGHRA, CDR2 YSYEKL. This CDR3 comprises 16 residues. This CDR3 reads CASSQENQGLYTEAFF. CDR3 DNA sequence: TGCGCCAGCAGCCAAGAGAACCAGGGGTTGTACACTGAAGCTTTCTTT.

The V and J genes are TRBV14 and TRBJ1-1; D gene unclear. From germline, CDR1 is SGHDN and CDR2 FVKESK. This CDR3 region has 15 residues. V lost 3 bases to trimming and J lost 3 bases, with 14 bases between them. CDR3 nucleotides: TGTGCCAGCAGCCACCCGACTGGCCGGGACACTGAAGCTTTCTTT. Translation gives CASSHPTGRDTEAFF. Combining the CDR3 with reference TRBV14 and TRBJ1-1 gives the whole variable domain EAGVTQFPSHSVIEKGQTVTLRCDPISGHDNLYWYRRVMGKEIKFLLHFVKESKQDESGMPNNRFLAERTGGTYSTLKVQPAELEDSGVYFCASSHPTGRDTEAFFGQGTRLTVV.

The chain carries TRBV7-2 and TRBJ1-2, with TRBD1 matching 10 bases. The V gene's germline CDR1 is SGHTA and CDR2 FQGNSA. The CDR3 runs 14 residues. V gave up 7 bases and J gave up 4 bases; unmatched junction bases: 6. The CDR3 sequence is CASKDRGESYGYTF. CDR3 bases: TGTGCCAGCAAGGACAGGGGGGAGAGCTATGGCTACACCTTC.

V is TRBV19 and J is TRBJ2-4; 9 bases are shared with TRBD1. The CDR3 length is 14 residues. The junction had 9 bases not matched to a gene; V was cut back by 4 bases and J by 11 bases. Germline V gene sequence: CDR1 LNHDA, CDR2 SQIVND (reference sequence). The CDR3 sequence is CASSTGDRAGLQYF. DNA for the CDR3: TGTGCCAGTAGTACTGGGGACAGGGCCGGACTTCAGTACTTC.

This clone appeared a few times. V and J are TRBV14 and TRBJ2-1; 9 bases fit TRBD2. The germline V gene has CDR1 SGHDN and CDR2 FVKESK. V lost 2 bases and J lost 5; bases outside the gene matches: 10. This CDR3 is 17 amino acids long. CDR3: CASSQPLASGANNEQFF. CDR3 bases: TGTGCCAGCAGCCAACCCCTCGCTAGCGGGGCAAACAATGAGCAGTTCTTC.

This chain joins TRBV5-1 and TRBJ1-1, with D perhaps matching TRBD1 (6 bases). This CDR3 region has 14 residues. V dropped 0 bases and J dropped 1 base, with 7 bases sitting between them. The germline CDR1 and CDR2 sequences are SGHRS and YFSETQ. CDR3 sequence reads: CASSLVTGNTEAFF. The CDR3 nucleotides read TGCGCCAGCAGCTTGGTGACAGGGAACACTGAAGCTTTCTTT.

This chain joins TRBV19 and TRBJ2-7; TRBD2 matches at 12 bases. V shed 2 bases, J shed 1 base, and the junction held 0 bases outside the gene matches. Germline V CDR1 and CDR2: LNHDA, SQIVND (reference sequence). This CDR3 spans 15 amino acids. The CDR3: CASSILAGGSYEQYF. The DNA of the CDR3 is TGTGCCAGTAGTATACTAGCGGGAGGGTCCTACGAGCAGTACTTC.

The V gene is TRBV3-1 (or the pseudogene TRBV3-2), the J gene TRBJ2-5, with 9 bases lining up with TRBD2. V was clipped by 4 bases and J by 2 bases; unmatched bases: 11. The CDR3 totals 17 residues. The germline gives CDR1 LGHDT, CDR2 YNNKEL (reference sequence). The CDR3 nucleotides read TGTGCCAGCAGCCCCTCTTATGTGACTAGCGGACAAGAGACCCAGTACTTC. This sequence encodes CASSPSYVTSGQETQYF.

CDR3 loop: CASSQGLALSGNTIYF. The CDR3 DNA reads as TGTGCCAGCAGCCAAGGTCTCGCGTTATCTGGAAACACCATATATTTT. V is TRBV3-1 (or the pseudogene TRBV3-2) and J is TRBJ1-3; unclear D gene. Looked up from germline, CDR1 is LGHDT and CDR2 is YNNKEL (reference sequence). This CDR3 has 16 residues. The germline V and J ends were trimmed by 1 base and 1 base, with 11 bases remaining between them.

Comments on this clone: This may be a read error, as it is one base from a much larger clone. Other DNA sequences within the sample encode an identical CDR3. The rearrangement uses TRBV24-1 and TRBJ2-7, with TRBD1 matching over 7 bases. Germline loops: CDR1 KGHDR, CDR2 SFDVKD. CDR3 size: 14 residues. CDR3 in amino acids: CATSDRDRAYEQYF. CDR3 bases: TGTGCCACCAGTGACCGGGACAGAGCCTATGAGCAGTACTTC.

The rearrangement joins TRBV6-1 to TRBJ2-7, with a weak D call TRBD1 (5 bases). Deletions cut 3 bases from V and 0 bases from J, with 12 bases between. The V gene's germline CDR1 is MNHNS and CDR2 SASEGT. The CDR3 extends over 15 amino acids. The CDR3 region has the DNA TGTGCCAGCAGTGACGGACCTGGGGCCTCCTACGAGCAGTACTTC. Translating it yields CASSDGPGASYEQYF.

This chain connects TRBV12-3 or TRBV12-4 to TRBJ1-1; D uncertain. The CDR3 length is 12 residues. Trimming left V 7 bases short and J 6 bases short, with 12 bases between. The CDR3 DNA is TGTGCCAGCACCGTCAGTTGGTCTGAAGCTTTCTTT. Residues: CASTVSWSEAFF.

V and J are TRBV6-5 and TRBJ1-1, with 7 bases identical to TRBD1. CDR1 is MNHEY, CDR2 SVGAGI, per germline. Trimming removed 4 bases from V and 4 bases from J; junction bases left unmatched: 9. The CDR3 length is 15 residues. The CDR3 DNA reads TGTGCCAGCAGTTCAGAGACAGGGACTCTCACTGAAGCTTTCTTT. This codes for CASSSETGTLTEAFF.

The rearrangement uses TRBV28 and TRBJ2-3; weak D call: TRBD2 (6 bases). V lost 8 bases, J lost 1 base, and 16 bases lay in between. The length of the CDR3 is 15 residues. Germline V lookup: CDR1 MDHEN, CDR2 SYDVKM. CDR3 DNA: TGTGCCAGCCTTCAGCGGGCTCTGGGCACAGATACGCAGTATTTT. It codes for CASLQRALGTDTQYF.

This rearrangement joins TRBV4-1 to TRBJ2-7, with 10 bases lining up with TRBD1. This CDR3 region has 15 residues. V shed 1 base, J shed 4 bases, and the junction held 4 bases outside the gene matches. Germline assignment: CDR1 MGHRA and CDR2 YSYEKL. The CDR3 DNA is TGCGCCAGCAGCCAAGCGAGGGACAGGGGATACGAGCAGTACTTC. Its translation is CASSQARDRGYEQYF.

Here the CDR3 reads CAWRGRDSNYEQYF. The DNA of the CDR3 is TGTGCCTGGAGAGGACGGGACAGCAACTACGAGCAGTACTTC. The chain couples TRBV30 to TRBJ2-7, with 7 bases that match TRBD1. Germline assignment: CDR1 GTSNPN and CDR2 SVGIG (reference sequence). This CDR3 spans 14 amino acids. The V gene end was trimmed by 3 bases and the J gene end by 3 bases; junction bases not matched to a gene: 8.

The gene calls are TRBV5-1 and TRBJ2-3; 13 nucleotides agree with TRBD2. This CDR3 comprises 16 residues. Trimming removed 4 bases from V and 6 bases from J; junction bases left unmatched: 8. Germline CDR1 reads SGHRS; CDR2 reads YFSETQ. The CDR3 loop reads CASSPRTSGSGDTQYF. The CDR3 DNA follows: TGCGCCAGCAGCCCAAGGACTAGCGGGAGCGGCGATACGCAGTATTTT.